This section outlines one T cell receptor (beta chain) sequence together with its context. Anti-CD4 multisort beads removed cells negatively, then anti-CD8 beads positively selected CD8+ T cells. This sample was included in a study of relationships among human T cell subsets. The T cell receptor alpha and beta CDR3 regions were amplified from mRNA by semiquantitative ARM-PCR. In ARM-PCR, communal superprimers followed tagged nested gene-specific primers for exponential amplification. Before the second round, exonuclease removed the nested primers. TCRdb recomputed calls from the multiplex PCR reads with MiXCR, one row per CDR3 protein. The data contain some 5,400 distinct CDR3 sequences, approximately 70% of them singletons. Germline V gene data show CDR1 as SEHNR and CDR2 as FQNEAQ (reference sequence). This CDR3 contains 14 residues. Trimming stripped 4 bases from V and 3 bases from J, with 13 bases between.

The origin of this receptor is a man between 35 and 55 years old in good health. Sequenced sample: CD8+ T cells sorted from blood. The rearrangement joins TRBV7-9 to TRBJ2-7; perhaps TRBD1 as D (5 bases). The CDR3 DNA reads TGTGCCAGCAGCTCTACTCGACAGAGCTACGAGCAGTACTTC. It yields the protein CASSSTRQSYEQYF.